This passage covers 30 T cell receptor beta chains from one sample sequenced in a study of blood T cell repertoires in COVID-19. The data were produced by immunoSEQ multiplex PCR, yet TCRdb's version contains in-frame clones alone and is incomplete. This table has 90,000 or so clones, about 91% appearing once. The sequenced sample was peripheral blood. Receptors originate from a human donor with active COVID-19. The donor label of this sample is uncertain.

This clone has a handful of counts. This sequence joins TRBV5-8 and TRBJ1-1; a weak D match, TRBD1 (6 bases). This CDR3 spans 14 amino acids. The germline CDR1 and CDR2 sequences are SGHTS and YDEGEE. V lost 3 bases, J lost 4 bases, and 13 bases lay in between. CDR3 loop: CASSSYRVGTEAFF. CDR3 in DNA: TGTGCCAGCAGCTCCTACAGGGTAGGCACTGAAGCTTTCTTT. Together with reference TRBV5-8 and TRBJ1-1, the CDR3 gives the full variable domain: EAGVTQSPTHLIKTRGQQATLRCSPISGHTSVYWYQQALGLGLQFLLWYDEGEERNRGNFPPRFSGRQFPNYSSELNVNALELEDSALYLCASSSYRVGTEAFFGQGTRLTVV.

V and J are TRBV7-3 and TRBJ2-3, with TRBD2 matching 8 bases. Germline loops: CDR1 SGHTA, CDR2 FQGTGA. V shed 4 bases, J shed 3 bases, and the junction held 6 bases outside the gene matches. The CDR3 runs to 15 residues. The chain's CDR3 is CASSSLGGGTDTQYF. CDR3 nucleotide sequence: TGTGCCAGCAGCTCCCTTGGCGGGGGGACAGATACGCAGTATTTT.

V is TRBV4-2 and J is TRBJ2-7; D call uncertain. Per germline, CDR1 LGHNA and CDR2 YNFKEQ. The CDR3 runs to 11 residues. Trimming removed 0 bases at V and 9 bases at J, with 6 bases between. The CDR3 here is CASSQDGRQYF. The CDR3, as DNA: TGTGCCAGCAGCCAAGATGGGCGGCAGTACTTC.

In its sample, this clone was seen once. V and J are TRBV20-1 and TRBJ1-1; D gene ambiguous. This CDR3 comprises 11 residues. CDR1 and CDR2 (germline): DFQATT, SNEGSKA (reference sequence). The CDR3 nucleotides are TGCGGACTAAACGGCAACCTGGAAGCTTTCTTT. Translating it yields CGLNGNLEAFF.

The chain employs TRBV6-5 and TRBJ1-1; D perhaps matches TRBD1 (5 bases). V gave up 2 bases and J gave up 8 bases, with 15 bases separating them. The CDR3 covers 14 residues. Per germline, CDR1 MNHEY and CDR2 SVGAGI. For the CDR3, the DNA is TGTGCCAGCAGTTACGAGGTGGGGCGGACAGAAGCTTTCTTT. Protein: CASSYEVGRTEAFF.

The V call is TRBV5-1, the J call TRBJ2-5, with D tentatively TRBD1 (7 bases). The germline V and J ends were trimmed by 4 bases and 2 bases, with 18 bases remaining between them. CDR1 SGHRS and CDR2 YFSETQ come from the germline V gene. The CDR3 has 16 amino acids. CDR3 sequence: CASSVGRTGRQETQYF. CDR3 sequence (DNA): TGCGCCAGCAGCGTAGGGAGGACAGGTCGTCAAGAGACCCAGTACTTC.

The chain recombines TRBV6-1 with TRBJ1-2; TRBD1 is a possible D gene (5 bases). V shed 0 bases and J shed 7 bases, with 15 bases lying between them. The CDR3 runs 15 residues. Germline values: CDR1 MNHNS, CDR2 SASEGT. CDR3 sequence reads: CASSEAGGERGGYTF. CDR3 sequence (DNA): TGTGCCAGCAGTGAAGCCGGGGGGGAACGGGGTGGCTACACCTTC.

The gene calls are TRBV6-5 and TRBJ2-5; tentatively, D is TRBD2 (5 bases). In germline, CDR1 is MNHEY, CDR2 SVGAGI. The CDR3 is 15 residues long. V shed 5 bases and J shed 2 bases, with 15 bases lying between them. The CDR3 nucleotides read TGTGCCAGCAGTCGACTCTCCGGGATACAAGAGACCCAGTACTTC. The encoded protein is CASSRLSGIQETQYF.

This chain connects TRBV5-1 to TRBJ1-2; 7 bases agree with TRBD1. The CDR3 is 15 residues long. Germline CDR1 is SGHRS and CDR2 is YFSETQ. V gave up 4 bases and J gave up 1 base; unmatched junction bases: 7. CDR3 DNA: TGCGCCAGCAGCCACGACAGGGTTCTTAACTATGGCTACACCTTC. It specifies CASSHDRVLNYGYTF.

The chain is built from TRBV25-1 and TRBJ1-6; a possible D gene is TRBD1 (5 bases). V lost 7 bases and J 0 bases, leaving 16 bases between the germline ends. The germline V gene encodes CDR1 MGHDK and CDR2 SYGVNS. This CDR3 spans 17 amino acids. The CDR3 here is CASKGFGTSSYNSPLHF. The CDR3 bases are TGTGCCAGCAAAGGTTTCGGGACTAGCTCCTATAATTCACCCCTCCACTTT. The entire variable domain, with the rest obtained from reference TRBV25-1 and TRBJ1-6, is as follows: EADIYQTPRYLVIGTGKKITLECSQTMGHDKMYWYQQDPGMELHLIHYSYGVNSTEKGDLSSESTVSRIRTEHFPLTLESARPSHTSQYLCASKGFGTSSYNSPLHFGNGTRLTVT.

This clone was seen more than once but under ten times. The J gene is TRBJ1-3, the V gene TRBV2; D possibly corresponds to TRBD1 (5 bases). The CDR3 sequence is 14 residues long. V was clipped by 6 bases and J by 2 bases, with 11 bases between them. Germline V lookup: CDR1 SNHLY, CDR2 FYNNEI. CDR3 nucleotide sequence: TGTGCCAGCAGGGCAGGGAGGGCTGGAAACACCATATATTTT. Translation gives CASRAGRAGNTIYF.

V is TRBV6-1 and J is TRBJ1-1; tentative D call: TRBD1 (5 bases). The germline gives CDR1 MNHNS, CDR2 SASEGT. Trimming left V 0 bases short and J 0 bases short, with 17 bases between. This CDR3 has 18 residues. The chain's CDR3 is CASSEASDGGFMNTEAFF. CDR3 in DNA: TGTGCCAGCAGTGAAGCGAGTGATGGGGGGTTCATGAACACTGAAGCTTTCTTT.

This clone occurred once. The chain carries TRBV6-1 and TRBJ2-7; TRBD2 might be the D (5 bases). The CDR3 loop spans 18 amino acids. The germline V and J ends were trimmed by 3 bases and 0 bases, with 21 bases remaining between them. Germline V CDR1 and CDR2: MNHNS, SASEGT. The CDR3 DNA reads as TGTGCCAGCAGTGAGAAGGAGGCGGTGGGGTTAAGCTCCTACGAGCAGTACTTC. Its protein product is CASSEKEAVGLSSYEQYF.

This sequence joins TRBV4-3 and TRBJ2-3; possible D gene TRBD2, 5 bases. Trimming took off 1 base at V and 0 bases at J, with 14 bases between the two ends. The CDR3 sequence is 17 residues long. Germline V lookup: CDR1 LGHNA, CDR2 YSLEER. CDR3 sequence reads: CASSQGRDSPSTDTQYF. The CDR3 region has the DNA TGCGCCAGCAGCCAAGGACGGGATTCTCCTAGCACAGATACGCAGTATTTT.

J is TRBJ2-5 and V is TRBV6-5, with 7 bases lining up with TRBD1. The V and J ends lost 2 bases and 5 bases, in that order; junction bases with no gene match: 8. The CDR3 totals 15 residues. The germline V gene encodes CDR1 MNHEY and CDR2 SVGAGI. CDR3 amino acids: CASSYSQGVSETQYF. CDR3 DNA: TGTGCCAGCAGTTACAGTCAGGGGGTCTCGGAGACCCAGTACTTC.

The CDR3 spells CSASVLAGGRGDTQYF. The CDR3 DNA sequence: TGCAGTGCTAGTGTCTTAGCGGGGGGGCGAGGGGATACGCAGTATTTT. The chain uses TRBV20-1 and TRBJ2-3; 11 nucleotides agree with TRBD2. The CDR3 is made up of 16 amino acids. Germline CDR1 reads DFQATT; CDR2 reads SNEGSKA (reference sequence). J gave up 6 bases and V 3 bases, and 11 bases lay outside the gene matches.

The chain has TRBV3-1 (or the pseudogene TRBV3-2) and TRBJ2-3; D possibly corresponds to TRBD2 (5 bases). V was clipped by 0 bases and J by 5 bases, with 9 bases between them. Germline V CDR1 and CDR2: LGHDT, YNNKEL (reference sequence). The CDR3 totals 14 residues. The chain's CDR3 is CASSQDTGGDTQYF. The DNA for the CDR3 is TGTGCCAGCAGCCAAGATACCGGAGGAGATACGCAGTATTTT.

This clone has only one observation. The CDR3 nucleotides read TGTGCCAGCAGCTTAGGTCCCAGTAACTATGGCTACACCTTC. Its translation: CASSLGPSNYGYTF. The rearrangement joins TRBV11-2 to TRBJ1-2; D unclear. The V end lost 1 base, the J end lost 1 base, and 7 bases lay between the germline ends. Germline V gene data show CDR1 as SGHAT and CDR2 as FQNNGV. The CDR3 has 14 amino acids.

This sequence joins TRBV9 and TRBJ2-5; 7 nucleotides line up with TRBD1. The length of the CDR3 is 15 residues. CDR1 and CDR2 from the germline V gene are SGDLS and YYNGEE. The junction had 5 bases not matched to a gene; V was cut back by 1 base and J by 2 bases. CDR3 loop: CASSVLGTAQETQYF. The CDR3 DNA reads TGTGCCAGCAGCGTACTAGGGACAGCACAAGAGACCCAGTACTTC.

The chain couples TRBV12-2 to TRBJ1-1; the D call in the table, TRBD1, was not verified against the DNA. TRBV12-2 is listed as a pseudogene. The CDR3 sequence is 14 residues long. The CDR3 sequence: CASRQLQGNTEAFF. DNA of the CDR3: TGTGCAAGTCGCCAACTACAGGGGAACACTGAAGCTTTCTTT.

About this clone: Other DNA sequences within the sample encode an identical CDR3. The chain combines TRBV19 with TRBJ2-3; TRBD2 matches 10 bases. The CDR3 runs 15 residues. Germline V gives CDR1 LNHDA, CDR2 SQIVND (reference sequence). J gave up 1 base and V 6 bases, and 4 bases lay outside the gene matches. CDR3 bases: TGTGCCAGTAGCCTCCTAGCGGGGGGCACAGATACGCAGTATTTT. Protein sequence: CASSLLAGGTDTQYF.

This clone has just one count. This chain connects TRBV6-1 to TRBJ1-5, with D possibly TRBD1 on 6 matching bases. The germline gives CDR1 MNHNS, CDR2 SASEGT. V was cut by 2 bases and J by 4 bases, with 12 bases left in between. The CDR3 covers 15 residues. The CDR3 bases are TGTGCCAGCAGTGAAATTTGGACAGTTAATCAGCCCCAGCATTTT. Its protein is CASSEIWTVNQPQHF.

This chain connects TRBV6-5 to TRBJ2-7, with a possible D match to TRBD2 (5 bases). V lost 3 bases, J lost 2 bases, and 14 bases lay in between. Germline CDR1 and CDR2: MNHEY and SVGAGI. The CDR3 runs 15 residues. DNA for the CDR3: TGTGCCAGCAGTTATCACGGGGAGAGGGCCTACGAGCAGTACTTC. It is translated as CASSYHGERAYEQYF.

The V call is TRBV24-1, the J call TRBJ2-5, with 12 bases matching TRBD2. The V segment lost 7 bases and the J segment 0 bases; nucleotides outside the gene matches: 2. The CDR3 consists of 15 residues. Germline CDR1 and CDR2: KGHDR and SFDVKD. CDR3 in amino acids: CATSWTSGDQETQYF. The CDR3 DNA is TGTGCCACCAGCTGGACTAGCGGGGACCAAGAGACCCAGTACTTC.

The CDR3 DNA follows: TGTGCCAGCTCACCATTGAGGGAGGCAGATACGCAGTATTTT. Its protein product is CASSPLREADTQYF. This chain joins TRBV18 and TRBJ2-3; D is perhaps TRBD2 (6 bases). Germline V gene data show CDR1 as KGHSH and CDR2 as LQKENI. V dropped 2 bases and J dropped 4 bases, with 10 bases sitting between them. The CDR3 is made up of 14 amino acids.

The V and J genes are TRBV18 and TRBJ2-5; possible D gene TRBD1, 6 bases. The CDR3 sequence is 16 residues long. Trimming took off 6 bases at V and 3 bases at J, with 20 bases between the two ends. Per the germline V gene, CDR1 is KGHSH and CDR2 is LQKENI. The CDR3 DNA reads as TGTGCCAGCTCCTACCGTGGGACATCTATCGAAGAGACCCAGTACTTC. Translated: CASSYRGTSIEETQYF.

J is TRBJ2-7 and V is TRBV7-2; tentative D call: TRBD2 (5 bases). CDR1 and CDR2 from the germline V gene are SGHTA and FQGNSA. V was pared by 4 bases and J by 0 bases, with 19 bases between. This CDR3 has 17 residues. CDR3 loop: CASSYRAASQYSYEQYF. CDR3 DNA sequence: TGTGCCAGCAGCTATAGGGCGGCTAGCCAATACTCCTACGAGCAGTACTTC.

In its sample, this clone was seen a few times. This chain links TRBV9 with TRBJ1-4; 7 positions agree with TRBD1. The CDR3 runs 14 residues. The germline V gene has CDR1 SGDLS and CDR2 YYNGEE. V shed 4 bases and J 10 bases; nucleotides not matched to a gene: 10. CDR3 in DNA: TGTGCCAGCAGCCCCGAACAGGGGAGAGGAAAACTGTTTTTT. The encoded protein is CASSPEQGRGKLFF. The variable domain in full, with the rest retrieved from reference TRBV9 and TRBJ1-4, is DSGVTQTPKHLITATGQRVTLRCSPRSGDLSVYWYQQSLDQGLQFLIQYYNGEERAKGNILERFSAQQFPDLHSELNLSSLELGDSALYFCASSPEQGRGKLFFGSGTQLSVL.

This chain connects TRBV5-6 to TRBJ1-1; 11 nucleotides line up with TRBD1. V was clipped by 4 bases and J by 5 bases; unmatched bases: 4. Germline CDR1 and CDR2: SGHDT and YYEEEE. The CDR3 consists of 14 residues. The CDR3 region is CASSEGTGGTEAFF. CDR3 in DNA: TGTGCCAGCAGCGAGGGGACAGGGGGAACTGAAGCTTTCTTT.

In its sample, this clone was seen a few times. The chain employs TRBV4-2 and TRBJ2-7, with D maybe TRBD2 (7 bases). The germline V gene has CDR1 LGHNA and CDR2 YNFKEQ. V was cut by 0 bases and J by 3 bases, with 12 bases left in between. The CDR3 totals 15 residues. The DNA for the CDR3 is TGTGCCAGCAGCCAAGAGCGGGGGCCCCACTACGAGCAGTACTTC. Protein product: CASSQERGPHYEQYF.